The T cell receptor beta chain described here comes from a study of human T cells and chemical hapten exposure. One entry per CDR3 protein results from TCRdb running MiXCR on the RACE reads. The data show 49,000 or so distinct CDR3 sequences, almost 4.5% seen once. This sample's time point: healthy volunteer bleed at 2 weeks. Total RNA extraction was carried out from unfractionated whole blood. Whole-study results and caveats: DPC sensitization did not alter TCRs above 1 in 1000 frequency.

V lost 6 bases and J 1 base, leaving 12 bases between the germline ends. Germline lookup yields CDR1 MNHNS and CDR2 SASEGT. The CDR3 is made up of 14 amino acids. There are many counts of this clonotype. As yet, its antigen is unknown. The source material was whole blood. The V call is TRBV6-1, the J call TRBJ2-5, with unresolved D. The TCR originated in a human donor in good health. Some clones in this sample may be carry-over from other donors' samples. Here the CDR3 DNA reads TGTGCCAGCAGCCAGAGACGGTTCCAAGAGACCCAGTACTTC. It translates to CASSQRRFQETQYF.